This T cell receptor beta chain was sequenced during a study of T cell repertoires in ileal Crohn's disease. Study details: M6 samples are neoterminal ileum biopsies from postoperative colonoscopy.

J gave up 5 bases and V 0 bases, and 4 bases lay outside the gene matches. CDR1 and CDR2 from the germline V gene are KGHSH and LQKENI. The CDR3 contains 17 residues. This sample's time point: neoterminal ileum biopsy at postoperative endoscopy, about 6 months after surgery. Sequencing used immunoSEQ multiplex PCR; TCRdb keeps in-frame clones, though not all of them. Seen here are more than 10,000 clones, more than 80% observed once, and the top ten hold over 13%. This clone was seen once. Sequencing input: ileal tissue. V gene TRBV18 combines with J gene TRBJ2-3; 14 bases match TRBD2. This receptor was taken from an adult with Crohn's disease. The CDR3 nucleotides read TGTGCCAGCTCACCACCCGGACTAGCGGGAGGAGGAGATACGCAGTATTTT. Its protein is CASSPPGLAGGGDTQYF. Using reference TRBV18 and TRBJ2-3 for the parts outside the CDR3, the full variable domain is NAGVMQNPRHLVRRRGQEARLRCSPMKGHSHVYWYRQLPEEGLKFMVYLQKENIIDESGMPKERFSAEFPKEGPSILRIQQVVRGDSAAYFCASSPPGLAGGGDTQYFGPGTRLTVL.